This TCR beta chain was recovered during a study of blood T cells in healthy people across ages. With a J-beta primer mix and a sample-barcoded 5' primer, a second PCR ran about 7 to 12 cycles. TCRdb re-called the 5' RACE reads with MiXCR, one entry per CDR3 protein. The sample yields 1,500,000 or so distinct CDR3 sequences, approximately 60% seen once. This clonotype was recorded a few times. The CDR3 covers 14 residues. V lost 6 bases to trimming and J lost 6 bases, with 17 bases between them. The specimen sequenced was blood. This chain connects TRBV12-3 or TRBV12-4 to TRBJ1-1; D gene uncertain. This clonotype was sampled from a man younger than 30 in good health. CDR3 nucleotide sequence: TGTGCCAGCAGCTCAGGCCCTTTTACTCCTGAAGCTTTCTTT. Its translation is CASSSGPFTPEAFF.